The 14 T cell receptor beta chains below come from one sample, sequenced in a study of cytomegalovirus exposure and HLA in healthy donors. 13 Jbeta primers and 60 Vbeta primers were used for the PCR. The method was immunoSEQ multiplex PCR; TCRdb's version includes in-frame clones alone and lacks a portion of them. The sample carries 160,000 or so clones, 65% to 75% recorded once. Source material: PBMCs. The receptors were gathered from a human donor in good health.

The CDR3 spells CASRSEESGEQYF. The CDR3 nucleotides read TGTGCCAGCCGGTCTGAAGAATCGGGCGAGCAGTACTTC. The rearrangement joins TRBV2 to TRBJ2-7; D call uncertain. CDR3 length: 13 residues. The ends were cut back, 8 bases at V and 6 bases at J, with 17 bases in the middle. CDR1 and CDR2 (germline): SNHLY, FYNNEI.

V and J are TRBV2 and TRBJ1-2; TRBD1 agrees at 11 bases. The CDR3 covers 14 residues. The germline V gene has CDR1 SNHLY and CDR2 FYNNEI. V shed 5 bases and J 8 bases; nucleotides not matched to a gene: 7. The CDR3 is CASSRDRGLEGYTF. DNA of the CDR3: TGTGCCAGCAGTAGGGACAGGGGGTTAGAAGGCTACACCTTC. Full variable domain (outside the CDR3, taken from reference TRBV2 and TRBJ1-2): EPEVTQTPSHQVTQMGQEVILRCVPISNHLYFYWYRQILGQKVEFLVSFYNNEISEKSEIFDDQFSVERPDGSNFTLKIRSTKLEDSAMYFCASSRDRGLEGYTFGSGTRLTVV.

The chain combines TRBV4-1 with TRBJ1-1; maybe TRBD1 (5 bases). This CDR3 is 15 amino acids long. V was shortened by 0 bases and J by 0 bases, with 8 bases between the two germline ends. The V gene's germline CDR1 is MGHRA and CDR2 YSYEKL. This CDR3 reads CASSQETVMNTEAFF. In nucleotides, the CDR3 is TGCGCCAGCAGCCAAGAGACAGTTATGAACACTGAAGCTTTCTTT.

This clone was found a few times. The V call is TRBV30, the J call TRBJ2-2, with TRBD1 as a possible D gene (5 bases). Germline lookup yields CDR1 GTSNPN and CDR2 SVGIG (reference sequence). Trimming took 2 bases from V and 4 from J, leaving 14 bases between them. The CDR3 has 15 amino acids. CDR3 amino acids: CAWSRSQGITGELFF. CDR3 DNA: TGTGCCTGGAGTAGAAGCCAGGGTATCACCGGGGAGCTGTTTTTT.

J is TRBJ1-5 and V is TRBV7-9; D ambiguous. Trimming removed 3 bases at V and 4 bases at J, with 7 bases between. Germline assignment: CDR1 SEHNR and CDR2 FQNEAQ (reference sequence). The CDR3 extends over 13 amino acids. The CDR3 DNA sequence: TGTGCCAGCAGCTTCGAGTCTAATCAGCCCCAGCATTTT. The encoded protein is CASSFESNQPQHF.

The chain joins TRBV5-4 to TRBJ2-3; maybe TRBD2 (5 bases). V was cut by 4 bases and J by 4 bases, with 7 bases left in between. The CDR3 extends over 12 amino acids. The germline gives CDR1 SGHNT, CDR2 YYREEE (reference sequence). In DNA form, the CDR3 reads TGTGCCAGCAGCGGGGAGTCAGATACGCAGTATTTT. Translated: CASSGESDTQYF. Complete variable domain (other parts from reference TRBV5-4 and TRBJ2-3): ETGVTQSPTHLIKTRGQQVTLRCSSQSGHNTVSWYQQALGQGPQFIFQYYREEENGRGNFPPRFSGLQFPNYSSELNVNALELDDSALYLCASSGESDTQYFGPGTRLTVL.

The genes are TRBV7-9 and TRBJ2-7, with a tentative D call TRBD2 (6 bases). V was clipped by 5 bases and J by 6 bases, with 11 bases between them. Germline V gene sequence: CDR1 SEHNR, CDR2 FQNEAQ (reference sequence). The CDR3 loop spans 12 amino acids. In DNA form, the CDR3 reads TGTGCCAGCAGCCCTATCGGGAGCGAGCAGTACTTC. It yields the protein CASSPIGSEQYF.

The V call is TRBV5-1, the J call TRBJ2-5; 9 nucleotides align to TRBD2. V gave up 2 bases and J gave up 1 base; unmatched junction bases: 15. Germline V CDR1 and CDR2: SGHRS, YFSETQ. This CDR3 is built from 19 residues. The CDR3 reads CASSFREGLAGIFQETQYF. CDR3 DNA: TGCGCCAGCAGCTTCAGGGAGGGTCTAGCGGGGATATTCCAAGAGACCCAGTACTTC. The complete variable domain, with remaining parts taken from reference TRBV5-1 and TRBJ2-5, reads KAGVTQTPRYLIKTRGQQVTLSCSPISGHRSVSWYQQTPGQGLQFLFEYFSETQRNKGNFPGRFSGRQFSNSRSEMNVSTLELGDSALYLCASSFREGLAGIFQETQYFGPGTRLLVL.

Of note for this clone: This same CDR3 is encoded by further DNA sequences in the sample. The chain has TRBV18 and TRBJ2-5; 8 nucleotides align to TRBD1. Germline CDR1 and CDR2: KGHSH and LQKENI. After removal of 3 bases from V and 4 bases from J, the junction contained 1 base not matched to a gene. This CDR3 has 13 amino acids. The CDR3 DNA is TGTGCCAGCTCACCCGGGACAGGAGAGACCCAGTACTTC. Protein: CASSPGTGETQYF.

The chain couples TRBV7-8 to TRBJ1-3, with a tentative D call TRBD1 (5 bases). Germline V gene data show CDR1 as SGHVS and CDR2 as FQNEAQ. Trimming pared 1 base from V and 0 bases from J, leaving 16 bases between. This CDR3 region has 18 residues. The CDR3 loop reads CASSLDPPWGSSGNTIYF. DNA for the CDR3: TGTGCCAGCAGCTTAGATCCCCCATGGGGCAGCTCTGGAAACACCATATATTTT.

This clone occurred a few times. CDR3 sequence reads: CASSLALAGVYDTQYF. The CDR3 DNA reads TGTGCCAGCAGCTTAGCCCTAGCGGGGGTCTACGATACGCAGTATTTT. This rearrangement joins TRBV7-8 to TRBJ2-3; 10 bases map to TRBD2. In germline, CDR1 is SGHVS, CDR2 FQNEAQ. Germline trimming cut 0 bases from V and 6 bases from J; bases unmatched to any gene: 6. This CDR3 spans 16 amino acids.

Only a few counts were recorded for this clone. The CDR3 DNA reads as TGCGCCAGCAGCCCTTGGAAGTGGCGGAGCAGCACAGATACGCAGTATTTT. Translating gives CASSPWKWRSSTDTQYF. The chain recombines TRBV4-1 with TRBJ2-3; D gene unclear. Between the trimmed V and J ends, which lost 4 bases and 0 bases, there was a span of 17 bases. There are 17 residues in the CDR3. In germline, CDR1 is MGHRA, CDR2 YSYEKL.

This clone was seen only once. The chain uses TRBV7-9 and TRBJ2-7, with a possible D match to TRBD2 (6 bases). Trimming pared 4 bases from V and 4 bases from J, leaving 23 bases between. The CDR3 totals 17 residues. CDR1 is SEHNR and CDR2 is FQNEAQ in the germline V gene (reference sequence). CDR3 bases: TGTGCCAGCAGCTCAGGGAGGATGACTGGGAAGGGTTACGAGCAGTACTTC. Encoded protein: CASSSGRMTGKGYEQYF. Full variable domain (remainder filled in from reference TRBV7-9 and TRBJ2-7): DTGVSQNPRHKITKRGQNVTFRCDPISEHNRLYWYRQTLGQGPEFLTYFQNEAQLEKSRLLSDRFSAERPKGSFSTLEIQRTEQGDSAMYLCASSSGRMTGKGYEQYFGPGTRLTVT.

The V and J genes are TRBV5-4 and TRBJ2-5; 8 nucleotides agree with TRBD1. J lost 5 bases, V lost 4 bases, and 7 bases had no gene match. The CDR3 is 14 residues long. Per germline, CDR1 SGHNT and CDR2 YYREEE (reference sequence). DNA for the CDR3: TGTGCCAGCAGCCGAGGGACAGGAGGCGAGACCCAGTACTTC. This translates into CASSRGTGGETQYF. The complete variable domain, with remaining parts taken from reference TRBV5-4 and TRBJ2-5, reads ETGVTQSPTHLIKTRGQQVTLRCSSQSGHNTVSWYQQALGQGPQFIFQYYREEENGRGNFPPRFSGLQFPNYSSELNVNALELDDSALYLCASSRGTGGETQYFGPGTRLLVL.